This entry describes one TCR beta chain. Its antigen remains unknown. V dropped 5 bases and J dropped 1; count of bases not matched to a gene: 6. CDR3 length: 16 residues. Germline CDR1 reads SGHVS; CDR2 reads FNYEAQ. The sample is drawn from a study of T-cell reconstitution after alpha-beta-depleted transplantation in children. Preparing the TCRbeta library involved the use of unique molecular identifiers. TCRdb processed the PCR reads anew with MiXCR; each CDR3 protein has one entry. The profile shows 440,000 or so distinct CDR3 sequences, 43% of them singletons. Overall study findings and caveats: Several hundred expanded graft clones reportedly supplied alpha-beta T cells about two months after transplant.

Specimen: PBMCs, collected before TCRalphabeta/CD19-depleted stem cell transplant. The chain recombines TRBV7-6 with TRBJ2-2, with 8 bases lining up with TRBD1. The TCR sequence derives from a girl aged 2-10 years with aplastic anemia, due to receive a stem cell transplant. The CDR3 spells CASSIRQGLNTGELFF. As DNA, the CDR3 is TGTGCCAGCAGCATACGACAGGGGCTGAACACCGGGGAGCTGTTTTTT.